This T cell receptor (beta chain) was identified in a study of blood T cell repertoires in COVID-19. As for the study in general: In each case, the material was cDNA or gDNA derived from T cells, B-cell-depleted T cells, or PBMCs.

Sequencing used immunoSEQ multiplex PCR; TCRdb keeps in-frame clones, though not all of them. The table has 310,000 or so clones, approximately 86% seen once. Source material: PBMCs or T cells enriched from blood (not recorded which). The clonotype was recovered from a woman in her late teens or twenties who had recovered from COVID-19.

The CDR3 DNA sequence: TGCAGCGTTGAGGGGGGGCTTTTTAGCTACACCTTC. Encoded protein: CSVEGGLFSYTF. V is TRBV29-1 and J is TRBJ1-2; perhaps TRBD1 as D (6 bases). The CDR3 contains 12 residues. The V and J ends lost 3 bases and 9 bases respectively, with 14 bases between them. In germline, CDR1 is SQVTM, CDR2 ANQGSEA.